The source of this T cell receptor beta chain is a study of HIV-infected patients and healthy controls. Roughly three months, about 14 weeks, into antiretroviral therapy, follow-up blood was collected. The repertoire came from unfractionated whole blood and reflected all unsorted peripheral T cells. Findings and caveats of the study: Significant mean usage differences between HIV-infected patients and controls involved eight alpha and eight beta V genes. Compared with untreated HIV+ repertoires, healthy controls showed roughly threefold more distinct CDR3s and higher Shannon diversity.

Germline lookup yields CDR1 SEHNR and CDR2 FQNEAQ (reference sequence). With 2 bases removed from V and 6 bases from J, the gap between germline ends came to 12 bases. The CDR3 consists of 14 residues. This clonotype was recorded at least ten times. As yet, its antigen is unknown. Approximately 500 ng RNA was reverse transcribed with alpha and beta constant-region primers. Alpha and beta chain libraries were made separately by chain-specific third strand synthesis with multiplexing indices. TCRdb itself ran the 5' RACE reads through MiXCR, one entry per CDR3 protein. Altogether about 7,900 distinct CDR3 sequences are present, roughly 9.1% being singletons, with the ten largest covering roughly a tenth.

The V call is TRBV7-9, the J call TRBJ2-3; tentatively, D is TRBD1 (5 bases). The specimen comprised blood, sampled during antiretroviral therapy. This receptor was identified in an adult with HIV infection. The CDR3 sequence is CASSLSPQGDTQYF. The CDR3 DNA reads TGTGCCAGCAGCTTAAGCCCCCAGGGCGATACGCAGTATTTT.